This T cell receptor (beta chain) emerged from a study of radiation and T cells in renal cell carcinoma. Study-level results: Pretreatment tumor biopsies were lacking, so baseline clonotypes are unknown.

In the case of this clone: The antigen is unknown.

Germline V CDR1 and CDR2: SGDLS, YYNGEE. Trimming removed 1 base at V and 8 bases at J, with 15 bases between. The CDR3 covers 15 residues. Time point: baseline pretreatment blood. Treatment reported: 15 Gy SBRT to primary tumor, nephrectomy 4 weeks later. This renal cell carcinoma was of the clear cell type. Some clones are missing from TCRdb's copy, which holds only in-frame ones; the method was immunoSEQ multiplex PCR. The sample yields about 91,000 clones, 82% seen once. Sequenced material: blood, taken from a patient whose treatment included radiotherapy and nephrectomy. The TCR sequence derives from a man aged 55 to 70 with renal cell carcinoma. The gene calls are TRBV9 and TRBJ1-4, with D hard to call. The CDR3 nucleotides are TGTGCCAGCAGCGTACAGCCCGGAGAGGGCGAAAAACTGTTTTTT. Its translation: CASSVQPGEGEKLFF.